One TCR beta chain is described in this entry. These data originate in a study of tumor-infiltrating lymphocytes in localized non-small cell lung cancer. There are 15 residues in the CDR3. CDR1 LNHDA and CDR2 SQIVND come from the germline V gene (reference sequence). V gave up 1 base and J gave up 4 bases, with 11 bases separating them. Measured with immunoSEQ multiplex PCR; TCRdb has only the in-frame clones, and not every one. The table includes about 16,000 clones, approximately 70% detected once. Sequencing was done on a sample of lung tumor tissue. The genes are TRBV19 and TRBJ1-3; D possibly corresponds to TRBD1 (6 bases). The source is a human donor with non-small cell lung cancer. The CDR3 here is CASSIGRGYGNTIYF. Written as DNA, the CDR3 is TGTGCCAGTAGTATAGGCAGGGGCTACGGAAACACCATATATTTT.